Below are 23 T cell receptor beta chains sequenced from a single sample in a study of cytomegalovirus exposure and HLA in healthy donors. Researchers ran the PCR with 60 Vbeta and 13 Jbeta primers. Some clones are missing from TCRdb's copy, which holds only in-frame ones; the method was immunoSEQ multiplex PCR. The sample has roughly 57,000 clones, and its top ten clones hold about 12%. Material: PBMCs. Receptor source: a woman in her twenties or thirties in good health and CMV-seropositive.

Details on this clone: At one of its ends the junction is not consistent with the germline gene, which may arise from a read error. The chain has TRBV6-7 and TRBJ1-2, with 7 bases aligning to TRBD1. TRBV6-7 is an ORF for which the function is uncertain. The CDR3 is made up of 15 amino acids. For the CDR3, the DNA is TGTGCCAGCAGTCACTCACAGGGGCCAGGACGGGGCTACACCTTC. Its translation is CASSHSQGPGRGYTF.

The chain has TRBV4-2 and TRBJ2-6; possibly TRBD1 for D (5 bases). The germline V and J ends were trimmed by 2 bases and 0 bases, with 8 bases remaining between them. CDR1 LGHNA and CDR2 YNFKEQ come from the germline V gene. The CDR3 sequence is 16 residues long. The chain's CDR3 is CASSQRQSSGANVLTF. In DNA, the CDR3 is TGTGCCAGCAGCCAAAGACAGAGCTCTGGGGCCAACGTCCTGACTTTC.

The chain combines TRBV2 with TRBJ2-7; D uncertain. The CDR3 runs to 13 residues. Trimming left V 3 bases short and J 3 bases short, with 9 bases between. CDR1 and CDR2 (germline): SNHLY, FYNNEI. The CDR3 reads CASSDGVSYEQYF. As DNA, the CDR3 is TGTGCCAGCAGTGATGGTGTCAGCTACGAGCAGTACTTC.

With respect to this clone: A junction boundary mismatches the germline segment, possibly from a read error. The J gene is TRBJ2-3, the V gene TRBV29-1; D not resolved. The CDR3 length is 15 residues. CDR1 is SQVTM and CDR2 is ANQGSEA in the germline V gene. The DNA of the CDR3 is TGCAGCGTCTTGTACGCAGCACTGGGCACAGATAAGCAGTATTTT. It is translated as CSVLYAALGTDKQYF.

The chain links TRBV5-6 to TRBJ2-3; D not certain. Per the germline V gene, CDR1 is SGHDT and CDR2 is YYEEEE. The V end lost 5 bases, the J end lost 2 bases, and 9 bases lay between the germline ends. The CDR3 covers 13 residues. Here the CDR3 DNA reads TGTGCCAGCAGTTCGGAGTTCACAGATACGCAGTATTTT. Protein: CASSSEFTDTQYF.

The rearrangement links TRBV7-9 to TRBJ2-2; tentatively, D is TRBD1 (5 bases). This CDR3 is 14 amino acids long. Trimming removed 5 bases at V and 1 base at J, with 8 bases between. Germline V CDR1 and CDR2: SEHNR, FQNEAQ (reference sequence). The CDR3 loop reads CASSRQGNTGELFF. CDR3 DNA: TGTGCCAGCAGCCGCCAGGGGAACACCGGGGAGCTGTTTTTT.

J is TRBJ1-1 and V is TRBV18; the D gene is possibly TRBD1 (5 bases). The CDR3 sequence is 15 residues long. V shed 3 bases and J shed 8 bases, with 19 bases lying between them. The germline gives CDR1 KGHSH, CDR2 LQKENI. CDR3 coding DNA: TGTGCCAGCTCACCCACCGGAGGGGCAGCAGCGGAAGCTTTCTTT. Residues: CASSPTGGAAAEAFF.

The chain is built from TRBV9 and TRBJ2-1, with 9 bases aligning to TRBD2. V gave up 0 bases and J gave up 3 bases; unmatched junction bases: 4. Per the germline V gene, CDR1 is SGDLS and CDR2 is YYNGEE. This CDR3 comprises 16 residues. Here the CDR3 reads CASSVAGGRVYNEQFF. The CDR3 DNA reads TGTGCCAGCAGCGTAGCTGGCGGGAGGGTCTACAATGAGCAGTTCTTC.

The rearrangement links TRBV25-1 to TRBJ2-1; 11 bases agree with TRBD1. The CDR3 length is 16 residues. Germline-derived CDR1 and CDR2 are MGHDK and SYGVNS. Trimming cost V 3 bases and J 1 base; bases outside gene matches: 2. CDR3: CASSDGQGASYNEQFF. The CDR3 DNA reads TGTGCCAGCAGTGACGGACAGGGGGCATCCTACAATGAGCAGTTCTTC.

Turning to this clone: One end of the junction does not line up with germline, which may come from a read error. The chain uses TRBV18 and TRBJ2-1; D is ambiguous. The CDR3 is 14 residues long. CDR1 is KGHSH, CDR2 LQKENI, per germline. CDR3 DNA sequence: TGTGTCAGCTCACCACCGAGGCCGGCGGATGAGCAGTTCTTC. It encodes CVSSPPRPADEQFF.

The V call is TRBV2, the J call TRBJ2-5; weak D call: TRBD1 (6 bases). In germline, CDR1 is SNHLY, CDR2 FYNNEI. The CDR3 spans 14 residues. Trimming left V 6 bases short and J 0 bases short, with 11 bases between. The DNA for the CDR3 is TGTGCCAGCAGCCGGACAGTAAACCAAGAGACCCAGTACTTC. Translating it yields CASSRTVNQETQYF.

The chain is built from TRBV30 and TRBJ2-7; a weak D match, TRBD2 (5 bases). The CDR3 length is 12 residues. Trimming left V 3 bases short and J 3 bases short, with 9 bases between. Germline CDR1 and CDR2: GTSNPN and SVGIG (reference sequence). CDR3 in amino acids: CAWRPRGYEQYF. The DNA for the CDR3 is TGTGCCTGGAGGCCCCGGGGCTACGAGCAGTACTTC.

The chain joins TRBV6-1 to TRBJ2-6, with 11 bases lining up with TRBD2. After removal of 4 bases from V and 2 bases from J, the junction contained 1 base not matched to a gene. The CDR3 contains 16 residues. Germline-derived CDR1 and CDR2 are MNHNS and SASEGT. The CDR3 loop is CASSVSGGAGANVLTF. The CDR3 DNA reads TGTGCCAGCAGTGTTAGCGGGGGGGCTGGGGCCAACGTCCTGACTTTC.

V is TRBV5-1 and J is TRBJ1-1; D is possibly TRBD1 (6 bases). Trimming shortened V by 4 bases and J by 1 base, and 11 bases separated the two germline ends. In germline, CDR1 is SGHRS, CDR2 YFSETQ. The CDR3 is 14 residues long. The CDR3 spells CASSERQANTEAFF. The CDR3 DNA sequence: TGCGCCAGCAGCGAGAGACAGGCGAACACTGAAGCTTTCTTT.

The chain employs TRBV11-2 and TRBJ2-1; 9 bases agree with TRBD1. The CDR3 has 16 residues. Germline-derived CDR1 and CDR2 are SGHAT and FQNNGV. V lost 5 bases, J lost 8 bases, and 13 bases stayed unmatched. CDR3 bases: TGTGCCAGCAGCCAAGCCGGGACAGGGTTCCTCGATGAGCAGTTCTTC. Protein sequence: CASSQAGTGFLDEQFF.

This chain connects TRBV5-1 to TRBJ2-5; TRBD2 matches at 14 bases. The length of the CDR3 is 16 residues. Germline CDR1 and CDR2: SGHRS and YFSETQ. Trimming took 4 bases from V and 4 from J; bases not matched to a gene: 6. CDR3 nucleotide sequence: TGCGCCAGCAGCGGCCCAGGACTAGCGGGAGGAGAGACCCAGTACTTC. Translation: CASSGPGLAGGETQYF. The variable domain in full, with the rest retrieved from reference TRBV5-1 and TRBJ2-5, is KAGVTQTPRYLIKTRGQQVTLSCSPISGHRSVSWYQQTPGQGLQFLFEYFSETQRNKGNFPGRFSGRQFSNSRSEMNVSTLELGDSALYLCASSGPGLAGGETQYFGPGTRLLVL.

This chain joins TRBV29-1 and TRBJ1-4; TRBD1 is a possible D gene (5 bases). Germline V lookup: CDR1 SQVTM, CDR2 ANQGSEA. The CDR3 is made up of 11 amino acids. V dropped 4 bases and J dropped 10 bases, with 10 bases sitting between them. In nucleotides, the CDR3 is TGCAGCGTTGCCGCGGGGGGAAAACTGTTTTTT. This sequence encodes CSVAAGGKLFF. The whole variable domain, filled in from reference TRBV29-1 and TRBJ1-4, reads SAVISQKPSRDICQRGTSLTIQCQVDSQVTMMFWYRQQPGQSLTLIATANQGSEATYESGFVIDKFPISRPNLTFSTLTVSNMSPEDSSIYLCSVAAGGKLFFGSGTQLSVL.

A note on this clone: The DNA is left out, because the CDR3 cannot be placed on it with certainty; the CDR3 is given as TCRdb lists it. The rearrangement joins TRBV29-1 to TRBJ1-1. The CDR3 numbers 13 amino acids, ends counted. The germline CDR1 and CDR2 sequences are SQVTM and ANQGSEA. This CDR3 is CSVGEGAVTEDFF.

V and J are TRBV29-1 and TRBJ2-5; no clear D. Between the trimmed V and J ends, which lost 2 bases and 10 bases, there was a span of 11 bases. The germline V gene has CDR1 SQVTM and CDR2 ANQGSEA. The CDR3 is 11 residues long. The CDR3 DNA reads TGCAGCGTTGAAACAGCCGTTGGCCAGTACTTC. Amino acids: CSVETAVGQYF.

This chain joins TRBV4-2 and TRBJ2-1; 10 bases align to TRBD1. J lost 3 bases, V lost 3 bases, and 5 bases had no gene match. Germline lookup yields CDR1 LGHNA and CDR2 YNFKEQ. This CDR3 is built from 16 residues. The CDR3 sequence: CASSQGDRGNYNEQFF. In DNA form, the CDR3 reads TGTGCCAGCAGCCAGGGGGACAGGGGAAACTACAATGAGCAGTTCTTC.

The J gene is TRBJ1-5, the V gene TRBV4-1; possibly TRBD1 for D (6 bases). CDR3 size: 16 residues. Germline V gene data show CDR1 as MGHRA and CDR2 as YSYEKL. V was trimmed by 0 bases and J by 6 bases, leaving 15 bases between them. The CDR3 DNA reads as TGCGCCAGCAGCCAAGATCCAGGGACATTCTTTCAGCCCCAGCATTTT. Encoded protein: CASSQDPGTFFQPQHF.

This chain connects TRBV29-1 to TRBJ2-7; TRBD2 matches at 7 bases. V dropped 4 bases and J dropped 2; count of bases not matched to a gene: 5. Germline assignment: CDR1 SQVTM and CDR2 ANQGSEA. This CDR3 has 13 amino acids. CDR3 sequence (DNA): TGCAGCGTTGGGGGAGGGGCCCCCTACGAGCAGTACTTC. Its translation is CSVGGGAPYEQYF.

The CDR3 loop is CASSLVSGPHNEQFF. The CDR3 DNA reads as TGCGCCAGCAGCTTGGTTAGCGGGCCCCACAATGAGCAGTTCTTC. The V and J genes are TRBV5-1 and TRBJ2-1; 7 nucleotides agree with TRBD2. The J segment lost 5 bases and the V segment lost 0 bases, leaving 5 bases of the junction unmatched. CDR1 is SGHRS and CDR2 is YFSETQ in the germline V gene. The CDR3 totals 15 residues.